This T cell receptor (beta chain) is drawn from a study of T cells in Graves' hyperthyroidism and ophthalmopathy. The TCR beta CDR3 regions underwent amplification using RNA transcripts as the source. During a first-round RT-PCR of the TCR CDR3, the HTBI primer set was used. TCRdb passed the multiplex PCR reads through MiXCR, listing each CDR3 protein once. The sample has 700,000 to 850,000 distinct CDR3 sequences; 35% are singletons. This clonotype has only a few counts. The antigen remains undetermined. Researchers barred patients who had uncontrolled infection, other autoimmune disease, pregnancy or lactation. Study-level results: In validation, the model predicted ophthalmopathy. These predictions came a median about 6.5 months before onset.

Material: blood. The sequence derives from a middle-aged woman with Graves' hyperthyroidism.

CDR3: CASSQGQGGYQPQHF. The CDR3 DNA follows: TGTGCCAGCAGCCAAGGACAGGGAGGTTACCAGCCCCAGCATTTT. This chain links TRBV9 with TRBJ1-5; 8 nucleotides align to TRBD1. The J segment lost 7 bases and the V segment lost 4 bases, leaving 10 bases of the junction unmatched. The CDR3 loop spans 15 amino acids. CDR1 and CDR2 from the germline V gene are SGDLS and YYNGEE.